This record concerns one T cell receptor (beta chain) sequence. In the original workflow: Reference gene primer amplification in the assay estimated nucleated cell counts. Sequenced by immunoSEQ multiplex PCR; TCRdb stores in-frame clones only, minus some. The V and J calls and clone size are taken from that table; D and trimming were inferred from the DNA. The sample carries 55,000 to 70,000 clones, over 75% recorded once. CDR1 and CDR2 (germline): LNHDA, SQIVND (reference sequence). V lost 6 bases, J lost 4 bases, and 7 bases lay in between. CDR3 length: 11 residues. The data belong to a study of blood T cell repertoires in COVID-19.

The sequence was obtained from a man between 40 and 49 years old with COVID-19, enrolled during active disease. This chain uses TRBV19 with TRBJ2-7; D may be TRBD1 (6 bases). Sample: peripheral blood. DNA of the CDR3: TGTGCCAGTAGCGGACAGTACGAGCAGTACTTC. Its translation: CASSGQYEQYF.